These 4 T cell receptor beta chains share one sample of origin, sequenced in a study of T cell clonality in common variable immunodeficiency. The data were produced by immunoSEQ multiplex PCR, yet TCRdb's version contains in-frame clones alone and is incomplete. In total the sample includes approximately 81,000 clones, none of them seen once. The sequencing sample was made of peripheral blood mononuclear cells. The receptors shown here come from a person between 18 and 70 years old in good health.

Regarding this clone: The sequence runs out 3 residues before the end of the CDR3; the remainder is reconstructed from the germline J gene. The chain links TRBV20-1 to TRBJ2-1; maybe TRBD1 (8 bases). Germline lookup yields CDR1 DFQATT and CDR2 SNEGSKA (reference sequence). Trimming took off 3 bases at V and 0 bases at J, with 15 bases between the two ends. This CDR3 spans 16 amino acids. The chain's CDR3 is CSASLNRGGSYNEQFF. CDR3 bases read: TGCAGTGCTAGCCTTAACAGGGGGGGCTCCTACAATGAG.

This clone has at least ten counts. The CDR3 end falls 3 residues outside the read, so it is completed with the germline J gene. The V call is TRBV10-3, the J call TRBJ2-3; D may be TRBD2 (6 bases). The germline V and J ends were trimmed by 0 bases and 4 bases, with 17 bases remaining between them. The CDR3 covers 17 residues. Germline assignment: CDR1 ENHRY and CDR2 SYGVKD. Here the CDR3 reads CAISESFFDSGPDTQYF. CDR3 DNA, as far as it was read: TGTGCCATCAGTGAGTCTTTTTTCGATAGCGGCCCAGATACG.

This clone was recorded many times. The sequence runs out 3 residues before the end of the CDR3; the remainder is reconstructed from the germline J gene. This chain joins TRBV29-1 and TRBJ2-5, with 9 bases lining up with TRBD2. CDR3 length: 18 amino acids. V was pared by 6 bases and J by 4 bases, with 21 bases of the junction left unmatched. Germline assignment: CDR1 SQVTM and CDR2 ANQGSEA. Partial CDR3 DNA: TGCAGCGTAAAGGAGGGGCGTCAGCTAGCGGGAAGTTTAGAGACC. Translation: CSVKEGRQLAGSLET. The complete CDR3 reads CSVKEGRQLAGSLETQYF.

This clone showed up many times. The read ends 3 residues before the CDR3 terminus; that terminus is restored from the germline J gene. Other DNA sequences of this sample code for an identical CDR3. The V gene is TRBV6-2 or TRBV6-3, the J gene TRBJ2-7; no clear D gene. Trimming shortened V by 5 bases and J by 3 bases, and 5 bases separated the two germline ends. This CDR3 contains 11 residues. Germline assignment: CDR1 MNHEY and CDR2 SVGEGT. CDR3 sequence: CASSPLYEQYF. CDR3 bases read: TGTGCCAGCAGTCCCCTCTACGAG.